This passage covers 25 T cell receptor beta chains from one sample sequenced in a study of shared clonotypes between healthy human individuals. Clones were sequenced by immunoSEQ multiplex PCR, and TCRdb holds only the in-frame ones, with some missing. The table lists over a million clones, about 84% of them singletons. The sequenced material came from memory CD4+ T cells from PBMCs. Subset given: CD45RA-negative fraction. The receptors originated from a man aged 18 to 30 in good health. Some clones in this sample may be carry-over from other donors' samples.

The CDR3 sequence: CASSLWATGDTISGANVLTF. The DNA for the CDR3 is TGTGCCAGCAGTTTATGGGCGACAGGGGACACTATTTCTGGGGCCAACGTCCTGACTTTC. The V call is TRBV27, the J call TRBJ2-6, with 8 bases matching TRBD1. The trim removed 1 base at V and 1 base at J, leaving 12 bases unmatched. Germline values: CDR1 MNHEY, CDR2 SMNVEV (reference sequence). The length of the CDR3 is 20 residues.

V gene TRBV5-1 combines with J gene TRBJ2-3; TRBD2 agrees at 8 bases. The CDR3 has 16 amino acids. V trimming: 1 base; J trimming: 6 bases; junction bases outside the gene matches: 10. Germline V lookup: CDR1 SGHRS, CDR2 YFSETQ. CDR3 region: CASSLRRREGRDTQYF. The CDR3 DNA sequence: TGCGCCAGCAGCTTGAGGCGTCGGGAGGGCAGGGATACGCAGTATTTT. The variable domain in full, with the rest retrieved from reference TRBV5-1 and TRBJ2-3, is KAGVTQTPRYLIKTRGQQVTLSCSPISGHRSVSWYQQTPGQGLQFLFEYFSETQRNKGNFPGRFSGRQFSNSRSEMNVSTLELGDSALYLCASSLRRREGRDTQYFGPGTRLTVL.

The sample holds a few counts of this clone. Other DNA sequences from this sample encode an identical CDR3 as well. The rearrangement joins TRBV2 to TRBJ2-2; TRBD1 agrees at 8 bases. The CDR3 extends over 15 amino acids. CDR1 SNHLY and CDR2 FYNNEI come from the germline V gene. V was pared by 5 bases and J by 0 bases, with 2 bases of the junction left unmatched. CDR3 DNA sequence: TGTGCCAGCAGTCGACAGGGGCCGAACACCGGGGAGCTGTTTTTT. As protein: CASSRQGPNTGELFF.

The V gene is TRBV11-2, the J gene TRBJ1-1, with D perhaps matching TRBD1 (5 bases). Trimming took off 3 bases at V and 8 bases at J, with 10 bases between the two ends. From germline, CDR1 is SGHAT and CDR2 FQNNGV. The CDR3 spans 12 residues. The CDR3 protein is CASSFGTNEAFF. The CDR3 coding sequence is TGTGCCAGCAGCTTTGGGACTAACGAAGCTTTCTTT.

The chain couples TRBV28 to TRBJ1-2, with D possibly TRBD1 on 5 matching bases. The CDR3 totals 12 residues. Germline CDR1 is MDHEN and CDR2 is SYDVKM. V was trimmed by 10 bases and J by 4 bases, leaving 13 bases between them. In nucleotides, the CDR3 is TGTGCCACTCAGGGAGTCCTCTATGGCTACACCTTC. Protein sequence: CATQGVLYGYTF.

The CDR3: CASSSDRGYNYEQYF. In DNA, the CDR3 is TGTGCCAGCAGCTCGGACAGGGGTTATAACTACGAGCAGTACTTC. The genes are TRBV7-9 and TRBJ2-7, with 9 bases fitting TRBD1. Germline trimming cut 4 bases from V and 3 bases from J; bases unmatched to any gene: 7. CDR3 size: 15 residues. Germline CDR1 is SEHNR and CDR2 is FQNEAQ (reference sequence).

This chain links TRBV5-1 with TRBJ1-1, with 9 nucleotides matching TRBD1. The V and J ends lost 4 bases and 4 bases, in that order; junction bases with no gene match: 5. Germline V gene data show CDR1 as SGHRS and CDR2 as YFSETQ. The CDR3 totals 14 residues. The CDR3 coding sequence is TGCGCCAGCAGCCCCCGACAGGGGGGCACTGAAGCTTTCTTT. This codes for CASSPRQGGTEAFF. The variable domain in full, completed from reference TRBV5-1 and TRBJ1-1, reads KAGVTQTPRYLIKTRGQQVTLSCSPISGHRSVSWYQQTPGQGLQFLFEYFSETQRNKGNFPGRFSGRQFSNSRSEMNVSTLELGDSALYLCASSPRQGGTEAFFGQGTRLTVV.

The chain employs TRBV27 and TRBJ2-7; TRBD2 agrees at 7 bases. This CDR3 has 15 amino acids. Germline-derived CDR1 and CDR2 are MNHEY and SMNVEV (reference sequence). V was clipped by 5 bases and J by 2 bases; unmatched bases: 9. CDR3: CASSLGGGSPYEQYF. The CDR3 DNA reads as TGTGCCAGCAGTCTGGGGGGGGGAAGTCCCTACGAGCAGTACTTC.

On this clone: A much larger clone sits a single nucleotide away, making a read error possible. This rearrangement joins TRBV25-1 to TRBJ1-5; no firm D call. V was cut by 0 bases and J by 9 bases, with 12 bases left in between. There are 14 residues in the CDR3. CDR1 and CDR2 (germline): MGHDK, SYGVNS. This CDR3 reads CASSEYSGHGPQHF. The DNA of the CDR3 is TGTGCCAGCAGTGAATATTCCGGTCATGGGCCCCAGCATTTT. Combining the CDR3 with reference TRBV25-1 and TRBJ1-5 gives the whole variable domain EADIYQTPRYLVIGTGKKITLECSQTMGHDKMYWYQQDPGMELHLIHYSYGVNSTEKGDLSSESTVSRIRTEHFPLTLESARPSHTSQYLCASSEYSGHGPQHFGDGTRLSIL.

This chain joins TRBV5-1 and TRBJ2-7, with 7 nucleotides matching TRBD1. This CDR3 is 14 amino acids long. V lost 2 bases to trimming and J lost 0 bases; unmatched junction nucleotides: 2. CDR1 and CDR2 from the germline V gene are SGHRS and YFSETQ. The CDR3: CASSFTGDSYEQYF. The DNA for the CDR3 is TGCGCCAGCAGCTTTACAGGGGACTCCTACGAGCAGTACTTC. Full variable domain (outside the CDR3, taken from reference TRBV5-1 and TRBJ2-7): KAGVTQTPRYLIKTRGQQVTLSCSPISGHRSVSWYQQTPGQGLQFLFEYFSETQRNKGNFPGRFSGRQFSNSRSEMNVSTLELGDSALYLCASSFTGDSYEQYFGPGTRLTVT.

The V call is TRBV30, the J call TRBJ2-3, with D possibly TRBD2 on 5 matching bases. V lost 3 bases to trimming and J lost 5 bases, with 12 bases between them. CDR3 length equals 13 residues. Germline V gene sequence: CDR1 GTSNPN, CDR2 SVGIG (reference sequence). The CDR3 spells CAWRGGLGDTQYF. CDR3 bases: TGTGCCTGGAGAGGAGGTCTCGGAGATACGCAGTATTTT.

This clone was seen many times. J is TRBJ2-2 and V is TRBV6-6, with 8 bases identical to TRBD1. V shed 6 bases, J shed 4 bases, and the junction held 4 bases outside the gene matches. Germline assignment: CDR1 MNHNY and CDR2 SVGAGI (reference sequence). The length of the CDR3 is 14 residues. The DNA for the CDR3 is TGTGCCAGCAGGGGACAGGCTGGCACCGGGGAGCTGTTTTTT. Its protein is CASRGQAGTGELFF.

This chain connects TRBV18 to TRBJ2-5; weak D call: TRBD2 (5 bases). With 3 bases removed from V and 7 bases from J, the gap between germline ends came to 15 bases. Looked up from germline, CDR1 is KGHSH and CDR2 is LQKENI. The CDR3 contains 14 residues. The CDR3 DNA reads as TGTGCCAGCTCACCGCAAGTAGGTGCGGGGACCCAGTACTTC. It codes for CASSPQVGAGTQYF.

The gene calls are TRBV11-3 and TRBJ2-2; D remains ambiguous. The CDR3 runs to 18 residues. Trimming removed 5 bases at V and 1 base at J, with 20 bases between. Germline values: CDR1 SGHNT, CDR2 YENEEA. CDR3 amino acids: CASSAYPPGAKNTGELFF. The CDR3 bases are TGTGCCAGCAGCGCCTACCCACCGGGCGCCAAGAACACCGGGGAGCTGTTTTTT.

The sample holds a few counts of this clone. The DNA for the CDR3 is TGTGCCAGCAGCTCCTCGCGACTAGCGGGGACTTACAATGAGCAGTTCTTC. Translating gives CASSSSRLAGTYNEQFF. The V gene is TRBV7-2, the J gene TRBJ2-1; the match to TRBD2 covers 11 bases. CDR1 is SGHTA, CDR2 FQGNSA, per germline. Germline trimming cut 4 bases from V and 4 bases from J; bases unmatched to any gene: 9. This CDR3 has 17 amino acids.

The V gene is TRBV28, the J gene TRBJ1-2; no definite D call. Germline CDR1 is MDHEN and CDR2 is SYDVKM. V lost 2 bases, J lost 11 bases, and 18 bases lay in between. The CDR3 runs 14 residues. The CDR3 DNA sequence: TGTGCCAGCAGTTTAAAATGGGAGGAGGTCGGATACACCTTC. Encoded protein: CASSLKWEEVGYTF.

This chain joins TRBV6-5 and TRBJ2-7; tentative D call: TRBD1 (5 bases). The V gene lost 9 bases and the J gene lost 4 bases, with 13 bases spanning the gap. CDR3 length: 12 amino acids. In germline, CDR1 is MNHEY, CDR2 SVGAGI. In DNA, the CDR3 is TGTGCCAGTTCAAAGGGGTCGTACGAGCAGTACTTC. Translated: CASSKGSYEQYF.

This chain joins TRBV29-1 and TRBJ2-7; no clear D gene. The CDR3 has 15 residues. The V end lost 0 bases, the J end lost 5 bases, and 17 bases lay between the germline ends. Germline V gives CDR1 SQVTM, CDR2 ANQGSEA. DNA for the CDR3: TGCAGCGTTGAAGATACGGGTGGAAGTAGGAACGAGCAGTACTTC. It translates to CSVEDTGGSRNEQYF.

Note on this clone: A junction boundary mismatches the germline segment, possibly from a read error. CDR3 nucleotide sequence: TGTGCCATCAGTGATGGGGGGGTTAATGAAGAACTGTTTTTT. Translating gives CAISDGGVNEELFF. The genes are TRBV10-3 and TRBJ1-4; perhaps TRBD1 as D (5 bases). The CDR3 spans 14 residues. The germline CDR1 and CDR2 sequences are ENHRY and SYGVKD.

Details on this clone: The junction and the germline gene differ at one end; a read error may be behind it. The CDR3 region has the DNA TGCGCCAGCAGCCTGGGACAGGGGGCACGGTATGACTACACCTTC. Translated: CASSLGQGARYDYTF. This chain uses TRBV5-1 with TRBJ1-2; 12 bases align to TRBD1. The CDR3 sequence is 15 residues long. Germline V gene data show CDR1 as SGHRS and CDR2 as YFSETQ.

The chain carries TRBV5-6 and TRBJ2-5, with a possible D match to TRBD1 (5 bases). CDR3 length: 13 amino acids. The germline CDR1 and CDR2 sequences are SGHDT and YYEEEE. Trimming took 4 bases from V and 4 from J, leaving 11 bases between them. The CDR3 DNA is TGTGCCAGCAGCAAAAGGGGTGGAGAGACCCAGTACTTC. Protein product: CASSKRGGETQYF.

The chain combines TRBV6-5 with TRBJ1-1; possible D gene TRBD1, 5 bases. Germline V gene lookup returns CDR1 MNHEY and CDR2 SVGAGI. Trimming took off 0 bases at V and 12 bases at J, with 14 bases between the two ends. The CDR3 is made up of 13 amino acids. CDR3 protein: CASSYSGARSTFF. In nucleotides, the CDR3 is TGTGCCAGCAGTTACTCAGGGGCGCGTTCGACTTTCTTT.

CDR3 sequence reads: CASSALAGQAGETQYF. The CDR3 region has the DNA TGTGCCAGTAGTGCTCTAGCGGGGCAAGCTGGGGAGACCCAGTACTTC. The J gene is TRBJ2-5, the V gene TRBV19; 9 nucleotides align to TRBD2. Germline V CDR1 and CDR2: LNHDA, SQIVND (reference sequence). V was pared by 5 bases and J by 5 bases, with 12 bases of the junction left unmatched. CDR3 length equals 16 residues.

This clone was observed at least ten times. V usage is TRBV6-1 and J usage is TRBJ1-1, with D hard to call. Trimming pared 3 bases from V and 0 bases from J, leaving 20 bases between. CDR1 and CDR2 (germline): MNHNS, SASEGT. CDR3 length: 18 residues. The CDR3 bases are TGTGCCAGCAGTGACCCCGATCCATCTTGGGGAATGAACACTGAAGCTTTCTTT. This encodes CASSDPDPSWGMNTEAFF.

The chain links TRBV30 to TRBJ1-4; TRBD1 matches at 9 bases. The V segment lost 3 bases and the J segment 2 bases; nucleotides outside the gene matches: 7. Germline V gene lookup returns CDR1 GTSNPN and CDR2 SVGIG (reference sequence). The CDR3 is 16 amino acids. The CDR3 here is CAWSPGQGRTNEKLFF. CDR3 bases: TGTGCCTGGAGCCCCGGACAGGGGCGTACTAATGAAAAACTGTTTTTT.